A single sample is the source of the 5 T cell receptor beta chains below, sequenced in a study of blood T cells in healthy people across ages. Sample-barcoded 5' priming and a J-beta primer mix drove a second PCR of about 6 to 12 cycles. TCRdb reanalysed the 5' RACE reads using MiXCR and keeps one entry per CDR3 protein. The sample records nearly 1 million distinct CDR3 sequences, roughly 51% being singletons. The material sequenced was blood. These receptors were obtained from a woman aged 55-69 years in good health.

V usage is TRBV28 and J usage is TRBJ2-7; no firm D call. The V end was cut by 7 bases, the J end by 2 bases, with 9 bases between. Germline CDR1 and CDR2: MDHEN and SYDVKM. This CDR3 contains 12 residues. The DNA for the CDR3 is TGTGCCAGCACCCCCGGAACCTACGAGCAGTACTTC. Protein: CASTPGTYEQYF.

This chain links TRBV4-2 with TRBJ2-7; the D is unclear. Trimming removed 1 base from V and 10 bases from J, with 14 bases in between. From germline, CDR1 is LGHNA and CDR2 YNFKEQ. This CDR3 region has 13 residues. As DNA, the CDR3 is TGTGCCAGCAGCCAAGGTCCCCTAACGAAACAGTACTTC. Encoded protein: CASSQGPLTKQYF.

This clonotype appeared a few times. This clone may be a read error of a much larger clone one base away. The J gene is TRBJ2-1, the V gene TRBV19; D perhaps matches TRBD2 (5 bases). The CDR3 runs 16 residues. The germline V gene encodes CDR1 LNHDA and CDR2 SQIVND (reference sequence). V lost 2 bases, J lost 0 bases, and 11 bases lay in between. CDR3 DNA: TGTGCCAGTAGTATATCAGCGGCCAACTCCTACAATGAGCAGTTCTTC. It translates to CASSISAANSYNEQFF.

The rearrangement joins TRBV6-6 to TRBJ2-6; possible D gene TRBD1, 6 bases. The CDR3 runs 15 residues. Germline loops: CDR1 MNHNY, CDR2 SVGAGI (reference sequence). Deletions cut 8 bases from V and 2 bases from J, with 13 bases between. The CDR3 nucleotides read TGTGCCAGCGAAGTTCAGGGGACTGGGGCCAACGTCCTGACTTTC. This translates into CASEVQGTGANVLTF.

There are a few counts of this clonotype. The chain carries TRBV7-2 and TRBJ2-7; the match to TRBD2 covers 9 bases. Per germline, CDR1 SGHTA and CDR2 FQGNSA. V shed 1 base, J shed 4 bases, and the junction held 5 bases outside the gene matches. This CDR3 contains 15 residues. Written as DNA, the CDR3 is TGTGCCAGCAGCTTAGATGCTAGCGGGGCGTACGAGCAGTACTTC. Translation gives CASSLDASGAYEQYF.